The entry below gives a single TCR beta chain sequence along with its context. Its matching antigen is unknown. The sample comes from a study of cytomegalovirus exposure and HLA in healthy donors. Study outcomes and limitations: Reported performance of the classifier showed diagnosis of cytomegalovirus status with high specificity and sensitivity.

Profiling relied on immunoSEQ multiplex PCR, and the TCRdb table lists in-frame clones only, not all of them. The sample consists of 150,000 to 200,000 clones, around 84% of them appearing once. The sequencing input was PBMCs. The receptor was isolated from a man aged 18 to 30 in good health and CMV-seropositive.

The CDR3 loop reads CASSLGGGMNEQFF. The CDR3 DNA reads TGTGCCAGCAGCTTAGGGGGGGGAATGAATGAGCAGTTCTTC. The J gene is TRBJ2-1, the V gene TRBV7-3; 7 nucleotides align to TRBD2. V shed 2 bases and J 7 bases; nucleotides not matched to a gene: 5. This CDR3 is built from 14 residues. The germline V gene has CDR1 SGHTA and CDR2 FQGTGA.